The clone carrying this T cell receptor beta chain was seen only a few times. Antigen unknown. From RNA transcripts, TCR beta CDR3 regions were amplified. A first-round RT-PCR of the TCR CDR3 used the HTBI primer set. TCRdb processed the multiplex PCR reads anew with MiXCR; each CDR3 protein has one entry. The sample lists 690,000 or so distinct CDR3 sequences, about 19% occurring once. These data belong to a study of T cells in Graves' hyperthyroidism and ophthalmopathy. Study results and limitations: Most clonotypes that expanded in the thyroid above 0.001 also showed up in blood.

The CDR3 runs to 15 residues. Germline loops: CDR1 MNHNS, CDR2 SASEGT. V dropped 3 bases and J dropped 4 bases, with 10 bases sitting between them. This clonotype originated in a woman in her fifties or sixties with Graves' hyperthyroidism that later progressed to Graves' ophthalmopathy. The sample comprised blood. The V and J genes are TRBV6-1 and TRBJ2-6; D gene ambiguous. The CDR3 loop reads CASSDTGVGANVLTF. CDR3 DNA sequence: TGTGCCAGCAGTGATACTGGGGTAGGGGCCAACGTCCTGACTTTC.